The present T cell receptor beta chain was sequenced within a study of T cells in Graves' hyperthyroidism and ophthalmopathy. The CDR3 consists of 17 residues. CDR1 is SGHDT and CDR2 is YYEEEE in the germline V gene. Trimming removed 4 bases from V and 3 bases from J, with 22 bases in between. RNA transcripts provided the source from which TCR beta CDR3 regions were amplified. The HTBI primer set was used in a first-round RT-PCR of the TCR CDR3. TCRdb reanalysed the multiplex PCR reads using MiXCR and keeps one entry per CDR3 protein. Of some 460,000 distinct CDR3 sequences detected, around a sixth appear once; the ten largest clones hold around 14%.

The sequence came from a woman aged 18-29 years with Graves' hyperthyroidism. Sequenced material: blood. The V gene is TRBV5-6, the J gene TRBJ1-2; possible D gene TRBD1, 5 bases. CDR3 in amino acids: CASSLVGLGQGDYGYTF. For the CDR3, the DNA is TGTGCCAGCAGCCTGGTCGGTTTGGGGCAGGGAGACTATGGCTACACCTTC.